This T cell receptor (beta chain) emerged from a study of regulatory T cells in long-lasting Graves disease (dated by TCRdb to about 2021). Notes on the research overall: Persistent Graves' disease was defined as persistently positive TSH receptor autoantibodies together with antithyroid drug treatment for over 5 years. This study used TCR sequencing and RNA sequencing of peripheral blood to compare persistent Graves' disease patients against newly diagnosed Graves' disease patients. The study was conducted in China and was registered as a clinical trial. A total of about 33 samples underwent TCR sequencing: approximately 13 from persistent and approximately 20 from newly diagnosed Graves' disease patients. In the clinical cohort, patients with persistent Graves' disease had used antithyroid drugs for an average of about 10.3 years.

Receptors were amplified or captured by multiplex PCR. The sequencer was an Illumina HiSeq 4000. To build TCR beta libraries, CDR3 regions were amplified by Arm-PCR using iRepertoire HTBI primers. Before sequencing, the PCR products underwent gel purification. As for the original processing: Across samples, 60 to 80 TRBV and 13 to 15 TRBJ segments were identified and used for gene usage analysis of CDR3 amino acid clonotypes. COPE and FqMerger were used to merge the filtered high-quality paired reads into contigs. Contigs were aligned with BLAST to IMGT TRBV, TRBD and TRBJ reference genes, and CDR3 was defined per IMGT. Highly expanded clones were defined as clonotypes with a frequency above 0.1%. Shannon entropy was used to measure repertoire diversity, and the Gini coefficient was used to measure V-J evenness. Clonotypes shared by more than one individual were considered public. TCRdb handled the public reads itself, with Q25 trimming in fastp and clone calling in MiXCR, and kept productive beta chains. Rows are unified per CDR3 protein, each entry keeping the most common DNA and genes. The V and J calls, along with clone size, are taken from TCRdb and not from the paper's own processing. This sample comprises fewer than 600,000 distinct CDR3 sequences, 20% to 25% of them detected only once. The ten top clones hold around 14% of the sample.

The paper's findings and limits, for the study overall: Lower TCR Shannon entropy and fewer highly expanded clones were observed in persistent Graves' disease patients than in newly diagnosed patients, which suggested clonal expansion. TRBV28, TRBJ1-2 and TRBJ2-5 were preferentially used in persistent disease, while TRBV20-1 and TRBJ2-1 were favored in newly diagnosed disease. Persistent patients shared more public clonotypes among themselves (approximately 2,500) than newly diagnosed patients did (over 900). Sequencing and analysis were limited to the TCR beta chain. The authors noted that the small sample size was a limitation that may lower accuracy. Peripheral blood alone was examined, since thyroid tissue, which constituted the primary lesion, could not be accessed.

The trim is 2 bases for V and 8 bases for J, with a gap of 10 bases between the germline ends. From a lookup of the germline V gene, CDR1 and CDR2 are MNHNS and SASEGT. The CDR3 has 12 amino acids, counting the end cysteine and phenylalanine. The sequence is cut down to CDR3 DNA, 36 bases in frame from base 1. The sample holds a few counts of this clonotype. Its recognized antigen is unknown. No clone much larger than this one lies a single base away; base qualities are absent. Read against the paper, the sample's time point label means: persistent/refractory GD, antithyroid drugs over 5 years with positive TRAb. For both TCR sequencing and RNA sequencing, RNA was extracted from PBMCs in TRIzol. The diagnosis of Graves' disease was made according to American Thyroid Association guidelines. Recruitment of patients was carried out at an endocrinology department in Xi'an, China. From each patient, 7.5 to 9.5 milliliters of peripheral blood was collected into an EDTA anticoagulant tube. Ficoll Paque Plus density gradient separation was used to isolate PBMCs, and no further T cell sorting was performed. RNA quality was checked with an Agilent 2100 Bioanalyzer and agarose gel, and concentration with a NanoDrop 2000.

This sequence uses TRBV6-1 and TRBJ2-7, with the D gene not confidently named. The receptor comes from a female donor with Graves disease. The sequenced sample was peripheral blood mononuclear cells (PBMCs), obtained when the disease was refractory, from a patient treated with antithyroid drugs. At the DNA level, the sequence is TGTGCCAGCAGTGAAACCCTACGTCAGCAGTACTTC. Translated, it gives CASSETLRQQYF.